Here is one T cell receptor (beta chain) with its context. The antigen remains unidentified. Genomic DNA templated the TCR beta VDJ and CDR3 profiling. One entry per CDR3 protein, called by TCRdb with MiXCR from the reads. The table records 250,000 to 300,000 distinct CDR3 sequences, approximately 56% of them present only once. The V gene end was trimmed by 6 bases and the J gene end by 8 bases; junction bases not matched to a gene: 8. Germline assignment: CDR1 SEHNR and CDR2 FQNEAQ (reference sequence). This CDR3 has 14 residues. The sample belongs to a study of CD8+CD57+ T cells in acquired aplastic anemia. Across the study: Sorted CD4+ and CD8+ cells yielded roughly 3.1 ug of DNA on average.

Notes on the study in general: No significant difference in CD8+ Simpson's diversity was found between patients and controls. It was found that twenty-nine CD8+ CDR3 sequences were shared between patients and controls.

The chain recombines TRBV7-9 with TRBJ2-1; 9 bases are a match to TRBD2. This sequence originates from a human donor with severe aplastic anemia or a healthy control (not recorded which). The specimen was sorted CD4+, CD8+, or CD8+CD57+ T cells (not recorded which) from PBMCs. The CDR3: CASRETSGGDEQFF. CDR3 sequence (DNA): TGTGCCAGCAGGGAGACTAGCGGTGGCGATGAGCAGTTCTTC.